Sequencing of this T cell receptor beta chain was carried out in a study of naive and memory T cell subsets. Overall study results and limits: RNA-based TCR counts may shift with T cell activation and differentiation. Clonotypes here are unpaired alpha or beta chain sequences.

After CD4 positive bead selection, the CD4-negative fraction gave CD8 T cells. Cells stained for CD3, CD4, CD8, CD45RA and CD27 were sorted into four subsets. Germline CDR1 SGHVS, CDR2 FQNEAQ. The CDR3 is made up of 15 amino acids. V was trimmed by 5 bases and J by 0 bases, leaving 10 bases between them. Both TRBC1 and TRBC2 were covered by a beta constant-region primer of two equimolar oligonucleotides. Nested alpha and beta constant-region primers with the SP2 primer drove four PCR rounds on ligated cDNA. TCRdb reprocessed the UMI-ligation and nested PCR reads with MiXCR, giving one entry per CDR3 protein. Here the sample spans 85,000 or so distinct CDR3 sequences, 9% to 9.5% being singletons. Points on this clonotype: Antigen specificity is unknown.

Material: naive CD8+ T cells from blood. The genes are TRBV7-8 and TRBJ2-2, with D possibly TRBD2 on 5 matching bases. This receptor was taken from a human donor in good health. CDR3 region: CASSPGGTNTGELFF. CDR3 coding DNA: TGTGCCAGCAGCCCAGGAGGTACGAACACCGGGGAGCTGTTTTTT. The full variable domain, with the rest looked up from reference TRBV7-8 and TRBJ2-2, is GAGVSQSPRYKVAKRGQDVALRCDPISGHVSLFWYQQALGQGPEFLTYFQNEAQLDKSGLPSDRFFAERPEGSVSTLKIQRTQQEDSAVYLCASSPGGTNTGELFFGEGSRLTVL.